This entry is about one TCR beta chain. This sample is drawn from a study of blood T cell repertoires in COVID-19. The overall study: Acute and convalescent COVID-19 samples came from the United States, Italy and Spain.

The CDR3 runs to 15 residues. The V gene lost 6 bases and the J gene lost 1 base, with 10 bases spanning the gap. CDR1 SGHAT and CDR2 FQNNGV come from the germline V gene. TCRdb's table, derived via immunoSEQ multiplex PCR, lists solely in-frame clones and lacks some. The sample holds some 400,000 clones, 75% to 90% seen once. Sequenced: PBMCs or T cells enriched from blood (not recorded which). The chain employs TRBV11-2 and TRBJ2-6; D is unclear. This receptor was identified in a man younger than 40 who had recovered from COVID-19. CDR3 protein: CASRPTQSGANVLTF. The CDR3 region has the DNA TGTGCCAGCAGACCAACCCAGTCTGGGGCCAACGTCCTGACTTTC.